One and the same sample provided the 26 T cell receptor beta chains below, sequenced in a study of shared clonotypes between healthy human individuals. As defined, naive CD8 cells were CD45RO-negative and positively selected for CCR7, with terminally differentiated effector memory CD45RA+ cells excluded. Sequencing used immunoSEQ multiplex PCR; TCRdb keeps in-frame clones, though not all of them. There are about 580,000 clones in the sample; more than 95% occur only once, and approximately 0.33% lies in the top ten. The material sequenced was naive CD8+ T cells sorted from blood. The receptor set was obtained from a man younger than 40 in good health.

The V and J genes are TRBV27 and TRBJ2-2; D gene ambiguous. CDR3 size: 14 residues. V gave up 5 bases and J gave up 4 bases, with 11 bases separating them. From germline, CDR1 is MNHEY and CDR2 SMNVEV (reference sequence). The DNA for the CDR3 is TGTGCCAGCAGTCCCCGGGTTTCCACCGGGGAGCTGTTTTTT. Protein product: CASSPRVSTGELFF.

CDR3 nucleotide sequence: TGTGCCAGCAGTTTTACAGGGTGGAATCAAGAGACCCAGTACTTC. Translated: CASSFTGWNQETQYF. The V and J genes are TRBV27 and TRBJ2-5; the D gene is possibly TRBD1 (6 bases). Germline V gene lookup returns CDR1 MNHEY and CDR2 SMNVEV (reference sequence). This CDR3 region has 15 residues. V lost 3 bases and J lost 2, with 13 bases in between.

The CDR3 coding sequence is TGTGCCAGCAGGTTACAGGGGAGTGGCGGGGAGCTGTTTTTT. This encodes CASRLQGSGGELFF. J is TRBJ2-2 and V is TRBV2; TRBD1 matches 7 bases. V shed 6 bases, J shed 7 bases, and the junction held 8 bases outside the gene matches. This CDR3 has 14 residues. CDR1 is SNHLY, CDR2 FYNNEI, per germline.

The chain links TRBV19 to TRBJ2-2, with 8 positions matching TRBD2. The CDR3 consists of 16 residues. The trim removed 3 bases at V and 0 bases at J, leaving 3 bases unmatched. The V gene's germline CDR1 is LNHDA and CDR2 SQIVND (reference sequence). CDR3 nucleotide sequence: TGTGCCAGTAGTATCGTTAGCGGGGCGAACACCGGGGAGCTGTTTTTT. It specifies CASSIVSGANTGELFF.

The chain's CDR3 is CASSLGGNYEQYF. The CDR3 region has the DNA TGCGCCAGCAGCTTGGGGGGCAACTACGAGCAGTACTTC. V gene TRBV5-1 combines with J gene TRBJ2-7, with D possibly TRBD1 on 5 matching bases. Looked up from germline, CDR1 is SGHRS and CDR2 is YFSETQ. This CDR3 spans 13 amino acids. Trimming removed 0 bases at V and 3 bases at J, with 7 bases between.

The V call is TRBV10-3, the J call TRBJ2-7, with 10 bases that match TRBD2. Germline values: CDR1 ENHRY, CDR2 SYGVKD. The V segment lost 2 bases and the J segment 7 bases; nucleotides outside the gene matches: 8. The CDR3 is 15 residues long. The CDR3 DNA follows: TGTGCCATCAGTGAGGGAACTAGCGGGGCCAGGGAGCAGTACTTC. This gives the protein CAISEGTSGAREQYF.

The V gene is TRBV10-3, the J gene TRBJ2-7; D gene ambiguous. The CDR3 sequence is 13 residues long. V lost 3 bases to trimming and J lost 6 bases, with 12 bases between them. Germline assignment: CDR1 ENHRY and CDR2 SYGVKD. The CDR3 sequence is CAISEKGLVEQYF. Here the CDR3 DNA reads TGTGCCATCAGTGAAAAGGGTTTGGTCGAGCAGTACTTC.

The chain links TRBV10-3 to TRBJ2-3; 10 bases match TRBD2. CDR3 size: 15 residues. Trimming removed 3 bases from V and 4 bases from J; junction bases left unmatched: 4. Germline CDR1 is ENHRY and CDR2 is SYGVKD. For the CDR3, the DNA is TGTGCCATCAGTGAAGAGGGACTAGCGCCAGATACGCAGTATTTT. It translates to CAISEEGLAPDTQYF.

As regards this clone: The sample carries other DNA sequences with the same CDR3. The chain joins TRBV27 to TRBJ2-1; possible D gene TRBD1, 6 bases. The length of the CDR3 is 13 residues. Germline-derived CDR1 and CDR2 are MNHEY and SMNVEV (reference sequence). Trimming left V 5 bases short and J 4 bases short, with 9 bases between. The CDR3 nucleotides are TGTGCCAGCAGTCTCGGACAGTACAATGAGCAGTTCTTC. It is translated as CASSLGQYNEQFF.

This rearrangement joins TRBV7-6 to TRBJ2-2, with a possible D match to TRBD2 (6 bases). Germline V gene data show CDR1 as SGHVS and CDR2 as FNYEAQ. This CDR3 is 15 amino acids long. V was pared by 5 bases and J by 7 bases, with 17 bases between. The CDR3 loop is CASSRGTSTRGELFF. CDR3 nucleotides: TGTGCCAGCAGCCGCGGGACCTCTACACGCGGGGAGCTGTTTTTT. Complete variable domain (other parts from reference TRBV7-6 and TRBJ2-2): GAGVSQSPRYKVTKRGQDVALRCDPISGHVSLYWYRQALGQGPEFLTYFNYEAQQDKSGLPNDRFSAERPEGSISTLTIQRTEQRDSAMYRCASSRGTSTRGELFFGEGSRLTVL.

The gene calls are TRBV15 and TRBJ2-1; maybe TRBD2 (6 bases). From germline, CDR1 is LNHNV and CDR2 YYDKDF (reference sequence). The V end was cut by 0 bases, the J end by 8 bases, with 14 bases between. The CDR3 contains 15 residues. The CDR3 loop is CATSREREPWDEQFF. CDR3 coding DNA: TGTGCCACCAGCAGAGAACGGGAGCCATGGGATGAGCAGTTCTTC.

J is TRBJ2-3 and V is TRBV6-5, with 7 nucleotides matching TRBD2. Germline lookup yields CDR1 MNHEY and CDR2 SVGAGI. The V segment lost 6 bases and the J segment 2 bases; nucleotides outside the gene matches: 8. This CDR3 contains 15 residues. The CDR3 bases are TGTGCCAGCAGACCAAGCGGGACTTCCACAGATACGCAGTATTTT. Translated: CASRPSGTSTDTQYF.

V gene TRBV6-1 combines with J gene TRBJ2-5; 7 bases map to TRBD1. The germline V gene has CDR1 MNHNS and CDR2 SASEGT. The V gene end was trimmed by 4 bases and the J gene end by 1 base; junction bases not matched to a gene: 9. The CDR3 consists of 16 residues. CDR3 DNA: TGTGCCAGCAGTGCCAGACAGGGATTCGGCCAAGAGACCCAGTACTTC. It yields the protein CASSARQGFGQETQYF.

In DNA form, the CDR3 reads TGCGCCAGCAGCTTGGAGGTTAGCGGGGCGATCATTGGGTACGAGCAGTACTTC. Translated: CASSLEVSGAIIGYEQYF. The gene calls are TRBV5-1 and TRBJ2-7, with 8 bases aligning to TRBD2. After removal of 0 bases from V and 4 bases from J, the junction contained 15 bases not matched to a gene. The CDR3 totals 18 residues. The germline V gene encodes CDR1 SGHRS and CDR2 YFSETQ.

This rearrangement joins TRBV7-9 to TRBJ1-5; D is undetermined. This CDR3 contains 12 residues. Germline CDR1 SEHNR, CDR2 FQNEAQ (reference sequence). V lost 6 bases and J lost 7, with 10 bases in between. The CDR3 region has the DNA TGTGCCAGCAGACCTTTGGAACAGCCCCAGCATTTT. It translates to CASRPLEQPQHF.

The chain carries TRBV18 and TRBJ1-3; TRBD1 might be the D (6 bases). The CDR3 is 17 amino acids. Germline V lookup: CDR1 KGHSH, CDR2 LQKENI. The V end lost 6 bases, the J end lost 0 bases, and 18 bases lay between the germline ends. CDR3 sequence reads: CASSYRDRKSSGNTIYF. Written as DNA, the CDR3 is TGTGCCAGCTCTTACCGAGACAGGAAGAGCTCTGGAAACACCATATATTTT.

The CDR3 bases are TGCAGCGTCACGACAGGGCTTAATGAAAAACTGTTTTTT. It is translated as CSVTTGLNEKLFF. This rearrangement joins TRBV29-1 to TRBJ1-4; 7 nucleotides line up with TRBD1. The CDR3 consists of 13 residues. V was clipped by 6 bases and J by 4 bases; unmatched bases: 5. CDR1 is SQVTM and CDR2 is ANQGSEA in the germline V gene.

The rearrangement joins TRBV5-1 to TRBJ2-1; 8 bases are shared with TRBD2. V trimming: 5 bases; J trimming: 3 bases; junction bases outside the gene matches: 13. Germline V lookup: CDR1 SGHRS, CDR2 YFSETQ. CDR3 size: 17 residues. DNA for the CDR3: TGCGCCAGCAGGGACAGCGGGAGTATTCTTGGCTACAATGAGCAGTTCTTC. This sequence encodes CASRDSGSILGYNEQFF.

This clone came up once. The rearrangement joins TRBV6-1 to TRBJ1-5; D may be TRBD1 (6 bases). CDR3 length: 15 amino acids. The V and J ends lost 7 bases and 3 bases respectively, with 16 bases between them. Germline values: CDR1 MNHNS, CDR2 SASEGT. The CDR3 is CASTRSDSYNQPQHF. CDR3 DNA sequence: TGTGCCAGCACTCGATCGGACAGCTACAATCAGCCCCAGCATTTT.

This clone was picked up one time. The sample has other DNA sequences that encode this CDR3 too. The V gene is TRBV7-3, the J gene TRBJ2-7; 9 positions agree with TRBD2. With V trimmed by 5 bases and J by 1 base, 3 bases remained unmatched. Per germline, CDR1 SGHTA and CDR2 FQGTGA. The CDR3 is 14 residues long. Here the CDR3 reads CASSPSGTSYEQYF. CDR3 DNA sequence: TGTGCCAGCAGCCCTAGCGGGACATCCTACGAGCAGTACTTC.

J is TRBJ1-2 and V is TRBV2; no firm D call. The V gene's germline CDR1 is SNHLY and CDR2 FYNNEI. The V end was cut by 3 bases, the J end by 8 bases, with 10 bases between. The CDR3 length is 12 residues. Here the CDR3 DNA reads TGTGCCAGCAGTGATGAATTAGGAGGCTACACCTTC. Amino acid sequence: CASSDELGGYTF.

Comment on this clone: The identical CDR3 is also encoded by other nucleotide sequences in the sample. The J gene is TRBJ2-1, the V gene TRBV7-9; 9 bases agree with TRBD2. After removal of 5 bases from V and 4 bases from J, the junction contained 6 bases not matched to a gene. From germline, CDR1 is SEHNR and CDR2 FQNEAQ (reference sequence). The CDR3 consists of 15 residues. CDR3 nucleotide sequence: TGTGCCAGCAGCCCCGCAGCGGGGGGTTACAATGAGCAGTTCTTC. Translation gives CASSPAAGGYNEQFF.

The chain combines TRBV10-3 with TRBJ2-3; weak D call: TRBD2 (6 bases). This CDR3 region has 15 residues. Germline-derived CDR1 and CDR2 are ENHRY and SYGVKD. Deletions cut 3 bases from V and 5 bases from J, with 15 bases between. CDR3 in amino acids: CAISDTGSSGDTQYF. In nucleotides, the CDR3 is TGTGCCATCAGTGATACCGGGAGCTCTGGAGATACGCAGTATTTT.

The chain employs TRBV5-4 and TRBJ1-1; D is undetermined. The CDR3 length is 11 residues. Trimming left V 4 bases short and J 1 base short, with 2 bases between. Looked up from germline, CDR1 is SGHNT and CDR2 is YYREEE (reference sequence). In nucleotides, the CDR3 is TGTGCCAGCAGCAAGAACACTGAAGCTTTCTTT. This translates into CASSKNTEAFF.

A single count supports this clone. The rearrangement joins TRBV6-5 to TRBJ2-7; possible D gene TRBD2, 5 bases. The germline gives CDR1 MNHEY, CDR2 SVGAGI. V was trimmed by 0 bases and J by 6 bases, leaving 9 bases between them. The CDR3 covers 13 residues. CDR3 residues: CASSYSIASEQYF. The DNA of the CDR3 is TGTGCCAGCAGTTACTCGATAGCGAGCGAGCAGTACTTC.

The chain joins TRBV7-2 to TRBJ2-2; 8 positions match TRBD2. The V and J ends lost 5 bases and 4 bases, in that order; junction bases with no gene match: 6. The CDR3 is 15 amino acids. CDR1 SGHTA and CDR2 FQGNSA come from the germline V gene. The DNA for the CDR3 is TGTGCCAGCAGCCGACGGGAGGGATTCACCGGGGAGCTGTTTTTT. Translation gives CASSRREGFTGELFF.